These 11 T cell receptor beta chains came from one sample sequenced in a study of sequential checkpoint blockade in melanoma. The method was immunoSEQ multiplex PCR; TCRdb's version includes in-frame clones alone and lacks a portion of them. Among approximately 9,700 clones listed, 20% to 30% were seen once. Stated treatment: randomized to nivolumab then ipilimumab (arm A) or the reverse (arm B). This material consisted of tumor tissue (inferred from file names), taken from a patient given nivolumab and ipilimumab in sequence. These receptors originate from a human donor with melanoma.

The table lists this clone with a few counts. The chain couples TRBV27 to TRBJ2-3; 12 bases agree with TRBD2. The CDR3 sequence is 14 residues long. Germline CDR1 reads MNHEY; CDR2 reads SMNVEV (reference sequence). V gave up 8 bases and J gave up 3 bases; unmatched junction bases: 3. This CDR3 is CASQTSGRTDTQYF. The CDR3 region has the DNA TGTGCCAGCCAGACTAGCGGGAGAACAGATACGCAGTATTTT.

This clone has a handful of counts. The V call is TRBV6-7, the J call TRBJ1-1; D unclear. TRBV6-7 counts as an open reading frame of uncertain function. Trimming removed 5 bases at V and 11 bases at J, with 12 bases between. This CDR3 contains 11 residues. In nucleotides, the CDR3 is TGTGCCAGCAGTGAGTACACGGACGCTTTCTTT. Its translation is CASSEYTDAFF.

The CDR3 DNA is TGTGCCAGCATCACGACGAGGAACACTGAAGCTTTCTTT. Its protein is CASITTRNTEAFF. The chain joins TRBV6-8 to TRBJ1-1; no firm D call. This CDR3 is built from 13 residues. The germline CDR1 and CDR2 sequences are MNHGY and SAAAGT. Trimming removed 7 bases at V and 1 base at J, with 10 bases between.

This clone was seen repeatedly, ten times or more. This chain joins TRBV6-8 and TRBJ1-5; no definite D call. The V gene's germline CDR1 is MNHGY and CDR2 SAAAGT. The length of the CDR3 is 13 residues. The V gene lost 10 bases and the J gene lost 0 bases, with 10 bases spanning the gap. As DNA, the CDR3 is TGTGCCACCTCTAGGGATAGCAATCAGCCCCAGCATTTT. It codes for CATSRDSNQPQHF.

The chain employs TRBV30 and TRBJ2-2; D may be TRBD2 (5 bases). Germline CDR1 GTSNPN, CDR2 SVGIG (reference sequence). Trimming stripped 4 bases from V and 0 bases from J, with 15 bases between. This CDR3 has 16 amino acids. The CDR3: CAWTVGGGANTGELFF. CDR3 nucleotide sequence: TGTGCCTGGACTGTAGGTGGAGGAGCGAACACCGGGGAGCTGTTTTTT.

This clone is hyperexpanded in the sample. The gene calls are TRBV9 and TRBJ2-3; tentative D call: TRBD1 (5 bases). V was pared by 3 bases and J by 8 bases, with 13 bases between. CDR3 length equals 13 residues. In germline, CDR1 is SGDLS, CDR2 YYNGEE. The CDR3 sequence: CASSGDRQGTQYF. The DNA for the CDR3 is TGTGCCAGCAGCGGTGATCGCCAGGGTACGCAGTATTTT.

The gene calls are TRBV29-1 and TRBJ1-4; D ambiguous. Trimming shortened V by 5 bases and J by 4 bases, and 14 bases separated the two germline ends. Germline CDR1 reads SQVTM; CDR2 reads ANQGSEA. This CDR3 is built from 14 residues. CDR3 in amino acids: CSVKEHLNNEKLFF. CDR3 coding DNA: TGCAGCGTTAAGGAACACCTTAATAATGAAAAACTGTTTTTT.

This clone was counted between two and nine times. This rearrangement joins TRBV4-1 to TRBJ2-3; 14 bases map to TRBD2. J gave up 5 bases and V 3 bases, and 10 bases lay outside the gene matches. This CDR3 has 18 amino acids. The germline V gene encodes CDR1 MGHRA and CDR2 YSYEKL. The DNA of the CDR3 is TGCGCCAGCAGCCAGTACCGACTAGCGGGAGGGCGGGGAGATACGCAGTATTTT. Amino acid sequence: CASSQYRLAGGRGDTQYF.

The DNA for the CDR3 is TGTGCCAGCGTAACCAGTGCCGGTACGCAGTATTTT. It specifies CASVTSAGTQYF. V and J are TRBV2 and TRBJ2-3; unclear D gene. CDR1 is SNHLY, CDR2 FYNNEI, per germline. The ends were cut back, 8 bases at V and 8 bases at J, with 14 bases in the middle. This CDR3 spans 12 amino acids. The complete variable domain, with remaining parts taken from reference TRBV2 and TRBJ2-3, reads EPEVTQTPSHQVTQMGQEVILRCVPISNHLYFYWYRQILGQKVEFLVSFYNNEISEKSEIFDDQFSVERPDGSNFTLKIRSTKLEDSAMYFCASVTSAGTQYFGPGTRLTVL.

The chain recombines TRBV23-1 with TRBJ2-7; 14 nucleotides match TRBD2. TRBV23-1 is sorted into the ORF group, with uncertain function. After removal of 6 bases from V and 7 bases from J, the junction contained 11 bases not matched to a gene. CDR3 length: 16 residues. The CDR3 DNA reads as TGCGCCAGCAGCCGGGCGACTAGCGGGAGGGCAGGGGAGCAGTACTTC. This translates into CASSRATSGRAGEQYF.

CDR3 coding DNA: TGTGCCAGCTGGTCGGGATCGTGGGGCCTGGGCACTGAAGCTTTCTTT. Protein sequence: CASWSGSWGLGTEAFF. The chain is built from TRBV28 and TRBJ1-1; D is possibly TRBD1 (5 bases). The CDR3 is 16 amino acids. Per the germline V gene, CDR1 is MDHEN and CDR2 is SYDVKM. V lost 8 bases and J lost 4, with 23 bases in between.